Listed below are T cell receptor beta chains from one sample, sequenced in a study of shared clonotypes between healthy human individuals. Clones were sequenced by immunoSEQ multiplex PCR, and TCRdb holds only the in-frame ones, with some missing. Of 800,000 to 1,200,000 clones in the sample, 70% to 80% are singletons; the top ten hold more than 0.5%. Source material: memory CD4+ T cells from PBMCs. Receptor source: a man between 18 and 29 years old in good health. Some clones in this sample may be carry-over from other donors' samples. Both conserved end residues are part of each CDR3. Fields, in order: V gene, clone size, J gene, D gene, CDR3 protein, CDR3 DNA. A D gene is named only where the DNA matches it firmly. Clone size is not always given. Where it is, it says once, few, many or a class for expanded clones.

TRBV10-3	.	TRBJ1-4	.	CASSGGSLGEKLFF	TGTGCCTCAAGCGGGGGTAGCCTTGGGGAAAAACTGTTTTTT
TRBV28	.	TRBJ1-2	.	CASSSGWPNYGYTF	TGTGCCAGCAGCTCCGGGTGGCCTAACTATGGCTACACCTTC
TRBV7-8	.	TRBJ1-5	.	CASSGDGLREGNQPQHF	TGTGCCAGCAGCGGCGACGGCCTTCGTGAGGGGAATCAGCCCCAGCATTTT
TRBV7-2	few	TRBJ1-3	.	CASSWDLSGNTIYF	TGTGCCAGCAGCTGGGACCTCTCTGGAAACACCATATATTTT
TRBV11-1	.	TRBJ2-5	.	CASSSPRQGGETQYF	TGTGCCAGCAGCTCCCCCCGGCAGGGCGGAGAGACCCAGTACTTC
TRBV6-5	.	TRBJ2-5	.	CASRRRPQETQYF	TGTGCCAGCAGGAGGAGACCCCAAGAGACCCAGTACTTC
TRBV7-2	.	TRBJ2-1	.	CASSFDRGRYNEQFF	TGTGCCAGCAGCTTTGATCGGGGGAGGTACAATGAGCAGTTCTTC
TRBV20-1	.	TRBJ2-7	.	CSARSVYEQYF	TGCAGTGCTCGTTCGGTCTACGAGCAGTACTTC
TRBV5-4	.	TRBJ2-2	TRBD1	CASSPRGTGGNTGELFF	TGTGCCAGCAGCCCCCGTGGGACAGGGGGTAACACCGGGGAGCTGTTTTTT
TRBV5-1	once	TRBJ2-5	.	CASSLGLASVGETQYF	TGCGCCAGCAGCTTGGGTCTGGCGTCCGTGGGGGAGACCCAGTACTTC
TRBV7-6	.	TRBJ1-1	.	CASSWTLGRGGLKAFF	TGTGCCAGCAGCTGGACCCTAGGCAGGGGAGGACTAAAAGCTTTCTTT
TRBV7-8	.	TRBJ1-2	.	CASSPRVGNYGYTF	TGTGCCAGCAGCCCCAGGGTCGGGAACTATGGCTACACCTTC
TRBV4-2	.	TRBJ2-7	TRBD2	CASSQGGGLAGGQEQYF	TGTGCCAGCAGCCAAGGGGGTGGGTTAGCGGGAGGGCAGGAGCAGTACTTC
TRBV28	.	TRBJ1-3	.	CASRGTNTIYF	TGTGCCAGCAGGGGAACGAACACCATATATTTT
TRBV18	.	TRBJ2-7	TRBD2	CASSPNSGRRAYEQYF	TGTGCCAGCTCACCAAATAGCGGGAGGCGGGCCTACGAGCAGTACTTC
TRBV2	.	TRBJ1-1	.	CASSENLAANTEAFF	TGTGCCAGCAGTGAAAACTTGGCGGCGAACACTGAAGCTTTCTTT
TRBV7-8	.	TRBJ1-3	.	CASSLARVVSGNTIYF	TGTGCCAGCAGCTTAGCGCGGGTGGTCTCTGGAAACACCATATATTTT
TRBV11-2	few	TRBJ2-2	.	CASSPSGELFF	TGTGCCAGCAGCCCATCAGGGGAGCTGTTTTTT
TRBV5-1	.	TRBJ2-2	TRBD2	CASSFLGLGPGELFF	TGCGCCAGCAGTTTCCTTGGACTAGGCCCCGGGGAGCTGTTTTTT
TRBV30	.	TRBJ1-2	.	CAWKAANYGYTF	TGTGCCTGGAAGGCGGCAAACTATGGCTACACCTTC
TRBV5-4	few	TRBJ2-2	.	CASSSNTGELFF	TGTGCCAGCAGCTCCAACACCGGGGAGCTGTTTTTT
TRBV18	.	TRBJ1-1	.	CASSPDLPGTNTEAFF	TGTGCCAGCTCACCAGATCTCCCAGGGACGAACACTGAAGCTTTCTTT
TRBV5-1	.	TRBJ1-4	.	CASSSGRSTNEKLFF	TGCGCCAGCAGCTCAGGACGGTCAACTAATGAAAAACTGTTTTTT
TRBV30	.	TRBJ1-5	.	CAWSVPIGKGYHQPQHF	TGTGCCTGGAGTGTCCCAATCGGCAAGGGCTATCATCAGCCCCAGCATTTT
TRBV5-4	.	TRBJ2-7	TRBD2	CASSSSGGLGYEQYF	TGTGCCAGCAGCTCTAGCGGGGGCCTAGGCTACGAGCAGTACTTC
TRBV4-1	.	TRBJ2-5	.	CASSPGALARSETQYF	TGCGCCAGCAGCCCCGGCGCCCTAGCGCGGAGTGAGACCCAGTACTTC
TRBV7-6	few	TRBJ2-2	.	CASSWGTGELFF	TGTGCCAGCAGCTGGGGCACCGGGGAGCTGTTTTTT
TRBV5-1	.	TRBJ2-5	.	CASSLDNQETQYF	TGCGCCAGCAGCTTGGACAACCAAGAGACCCAGTACTTC
TRBV5-1	once	TRBJ1-4	TRBD1	CASSNRTGTVTEKLFF	TGCGCCAGCAGTAACAGAACCGGGACAGTAACTGAAAAACTGTTTTTT
TRBV19	.	TRBJ1-1	TRBD1	CASRDRGMNTEAFF	TGTGCCAGTCGGGACAGGGGGATGAACACTGAAGCTTTCTTT
TRBV6-6	many	TRBJ1-4	TRBD1	CASRHPGQPNEKLFF	TGTGCCAGCAGGCACCCGGGACAGCCTAATGAAAAACTGTTTTTT
TRBV16	.	TRBJ1-1	.	CASSAQMNTEAFF	TGTGCCAGCAGCGCACAAATGAACACTGAAGCTTTCTTT
TRBV11-2	few	TRBJ1-1	TRBD1	CASSPSTGWGTEAFF	TGTGCCAGCAGCCCCTCGACAGGGTGGGGCACTGAAGCTTTCTTT
TRBV18	.	TRBJ1-1	TRBD1	CASSSDRKQEAFF	TGTGCCAGCTCTTCGGACAGGAAACAGGAAGCTTTCTTT
TRBV15	few	TRBJ1-1	.	CATSRDPNTEAFF	TGTGCCACCAGCAGGGACCCAAACACTGAAGCTTTCTTT
TRBV9	.	TRBJ2-3	.	CASSVDRDTQYF	TGTGCCAGCAGCGTAGATCGGGATACGCAGTATTTT
TRBV29-1	.	TRBJ1-1	.	CSTSEGDTEAFF	TGCAGCACTTCTGAGGGTGACACTGAAGCTTTCTTT
TRBV2	.	TRBJ1-5	TRBD1	CASEGQGKQPQHF	TGTGCCAGCGAGGGACAGGGTAAACAGCCCCAGCATTTT
TRBV28	.	TRBJ1-4	.	CASRPGPGYREKLFF	TGTGCCAGCAGACCTGGGCCAGGGTATCGCGAAAAACTGTTTTTT
TRBV7-2	.	TRBJ2-3	TRBD2	CASSLRLAGTSTDTQYF	TGTGCCAGCAGCTTACGACTAGCGGGTACTAGCACAGATACGCAGTATTTT
TRBV9	.	TRBJ2-7	TRBD1	CASSAGTGRYEQYF	TGTGCCAGCAGCGCCGGGACAGGGCGGTACGAGCAGTACTTC
TRBV5-6	.	TRBJ1-5	.	CASSLGGVRQPQHF	TGTGCCAGCAGCTTGGGCGGGGTGAGACAGCCCCAGCATTTT
TRBV18	few	TRBJ2-7	TRBD1	CASSPTPGQGYPSYEQYF	TGTGCCAGCTCACCAACCCCGGGACAGGGCTATCCCTCCTACGAGCAGTACTTC
TRBV7-2	once	TRBJ2-1	.	CASSPSLGQFF	TGTGCCAGCAGCCCCAGTCTTGGCCAGTTCTTC
TRBV7-2	.	TRBJ2-5	.	CASSGQAATGETQYF	TGTGCCAGCAGCGGTCAAGCAGCGACCGGAGAGACCCAGTACTTC
TRBV4-3	.	TRBJ2-1	.	CASSQDIRTDNEQFF	TGCGCCAGCAGCCAAGACATAAGGACGGACAATGAGCAGTTCTTC
TRBV5-1	once	TRBJ2-5	TRBD1	CASSPSPDRGTGETQYF	TGCGCCAGCAGCCCCTCCCCCGACAGGGGGACGGGAGAGACCCAGTACTTC
TRBV7-9	.	TRBJ2-1	TRBD2	CASSLAGGYNEQFF	TGTGCCAGCAGCTTAGCGGGAGGGTATAATGAGCAGTTCTTC
TRBV7-9	.	TRBJ1-3	.	CASSKTTGGVSSGNTIYF	TGTGCCAGCAGCAAAACGACCGGAGGTGTAAGCTCTGGAAACACCATATATTTT
TRBV18	.	TRBJ1-1	.	CASSPLPGANTEAFF	TGTGCCAGCTCACCTCTTCCGGGGGCGAACACTGAAGCTTTCTTT
TRBV10-3	.	TRBJ2-2	.	CAISESDPGYTGELFF	TGTGCCATCAGTGAGTCGGATCCAGGTTACACCGGGGAGCTGTTTTTT